Considering frequency, the clone carrying this T cell receptor (beta chain) is medium-sized. The read ends 3 residues early relative to the CDR3; the germline J gene fills the gap. These data come from a study of Tregs in tolerant kidney transplant recipients. The nonmyeloablative bone marrow transplants came from related graft donors, with transient mixed chimerism. CDR1 and CDR2 from the germline V gene are ENHRY and SYGVKD. The CDR3 is made up of 14 amino acids. Assay used: immunoSEQ multiplex PCR; TCRdb lists only in-frame clones, some missing. Its table lists around 1,000 clones. This specimen was CD4+ T cells from blood (PBMCs), taken approximately 15 months after the transplant. The gene calls are TRBV10-3 and TRBJ1-1; 9 nucleotides align to TRBD1. This clonotype was sampled from a human patient who received a combined kidney and bone marrow transplant. Some of the T cells may derive from the graft donor. Partial CDR3 DNA: TGTGCCATCAGTGAGTACACCGGGACAGGGGAA. Its protein is CAISEYTGTGE. The whole CDR3 protein is CAISEYTGTGEAFF.